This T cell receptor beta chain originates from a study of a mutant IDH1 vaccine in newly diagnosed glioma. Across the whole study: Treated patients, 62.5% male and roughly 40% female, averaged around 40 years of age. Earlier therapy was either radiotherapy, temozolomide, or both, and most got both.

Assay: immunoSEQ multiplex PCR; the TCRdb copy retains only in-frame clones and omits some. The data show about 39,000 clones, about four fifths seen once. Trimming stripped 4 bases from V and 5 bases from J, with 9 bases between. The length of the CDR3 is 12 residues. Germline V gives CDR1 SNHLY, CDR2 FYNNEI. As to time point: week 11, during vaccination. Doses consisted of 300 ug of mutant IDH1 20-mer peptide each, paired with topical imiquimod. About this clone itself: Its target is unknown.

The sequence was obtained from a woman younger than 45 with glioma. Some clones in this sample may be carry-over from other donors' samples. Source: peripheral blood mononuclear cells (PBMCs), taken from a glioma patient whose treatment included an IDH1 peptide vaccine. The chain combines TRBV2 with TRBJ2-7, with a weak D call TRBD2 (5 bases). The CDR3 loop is CASSGGLHEQYF. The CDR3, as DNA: TGTGCCAGCAGTGGAGGGCTACACGAGCAGTACTTC.